The entry below describes one TCR beta chain. Measured with immunoSEQ multiplex PCR; TCRdb has only the in-frame clones, and not every one. The sample consists of around 150,000 clones, roughly 88% of them appearing once. The J segment lost 5 bases and the V segment lost 4 bases, leaving 3 bases of the junction unmatched. This CDR3 comprises 13 residues. In germline, CDR1 is SGHDN, CDR2 FVKESK. This sample was included in a study of cytomegalovirus exposure and HLA in healthy donors. Study-level information: A later analysis reported the same platform for the 90 to 150 validation repertoires and the approximately 670 first-cohort repertoires.

This chain links TRBV14 with TRBJ1-2; 8 bases map to TRBD1. The sequence came from a young woman in good health and CMV-seropositive. The specimen was PBMCs. The CDR3 bases are TGTGCCAGCAGCCGGACAGGGAGATATGGCTACACCTTC. Translated, it gives CASSRTGRYGYTF.